This record looks at one T cell receptor beta chain sequence and its context. The antigen is not known. Germline V gene data show CDR1 as SGHRS and CDR2 as YFSETQ. There are 14 residues in the CDR3. With 7 bases removed from V and 8 bases from J, the gap between germline ends came to 19 bases. Treatment given: roughly 18 received Ad26.COV2.S at low or high dose, single or two shots; five or six received placebo; per-sample allocation not given. Sampling took place 63 days after the first vaccine or placebo injection. The sample comes from a study of Ad26.COV2.S vaccination and SARS-CoV-2 variants. Across the study: Dosing was one shot or two shots 56 days apart.

Overall study findings and caveats: Substantial breadth was reportedly displayed by spike-specific CD8+ and CD4+ T cell responses after vaccination.

Sequencing was performed with immunoSEQ multiplex PCR; in TCRdb, only in-frame clones are kept and a portion is missing. Counted here are some 350,000 clones, roughly 90% occurring once; the ten biggest clones make up 5.5%. The sequence was collected from a person aged 18-65 years who received the Ad26.COV2.S COVID-19 vaccine or a placebo. The rearrangement uses TRBV5-1 and TRBJ2-1; D might be TRBD1 (6 bases). The sequenced sample was peripheral blood, obtained in a trial of Ad26.COV2.S vaccine versus placebo. The CDR3 DNA sequence: TGCGCCAGCCACCGTGGGGGCACGGCGGATGAGCAGTTCTTC. Translating it yields CASHRGGTADEQFF.